The 13 T cell receptor beta chains listed next were all sequenced from one sample in a study of OX40 agonist ivuxolimab in advanced cancers. TCRdb keeps only in-frame clones here, not all; method: immunoSEQ multiplex PCR. The data contain more than 45,000 clones, 65% to 85% of them singletons. Here the sequenced sample was CD4+ or CD8+ T cells sorted from blood, taken in a trial of the OX40 agonist ivuxolimab. These receptors were obtained from an adult with an advanced solid tumor such as melanoma, head and neck, liver or kidney cancer.

This clone was seen a few times. This chain joins TRBV7-3 and TRBJ1-6, with D possibly being TRBD1 (5 bases). This CDR3 contains 13 residues. The germline V gene has CDR1 SGHTA and CDR2 FQGTGA. V lost 5 bases to trimming and J lost 7 bases, with 9 bases between them. The chain's CDR3 is CASSPDSNSPLHF. As DNA, the CDR3 is TGTGCCAGCAGCCCTGACAGCAATTCACCCCTCCACTTT.

The chain couples TRBV5-1 to TRBJ1-1; TRBD1 matches 7 bases. CDR3 length: 13 residues. Germline loops: CDR1 SGHRS, CDR2 YFSETQ. With 2 bases clipped from V and 4 bases from J, the junction kept 2 bases outside the gene matches. CDR3 bases: TGCGCCAGCAGCTTCGACAGGGCCACTGAAGCTTTCTTT. This gives the protein CASSFDRATEAFF.

V gene TRBV30 combines with J gene TRBJ1-2; TRBD1 matches at 7 bases. Unmatched junction bases numbered 6, after V lost 7 bases and J lost 1 base. The CDR3 loop spans 13 amino acids. Germline CDR1 and CDR2: GTSNPN and SVGIG (reference sequence). DNA for the CDR3: TGTGCCTACACAGGGGCCAGTAACTATGGCTACACCTTC. This translates into CAYTGASNYGYTF.

This chain connects TRBV30 to TRBJ2-7; the D gene is possibly TRBD2 (5 bases). This CDR3 is built from 13 residues. V was shortened by 6 bases and J by 2 bases, with 14 bases between the two germline ends. CDR1 and CDR2 from the germline V gene are GTSNPN and SVGIG (reference sequence). This CDR3 is CACEGPGAYEQYF. The CDR3 coding sequence is TGTGCCTGCGAGGGTCCCGGAGCCTACGAGCAGTACTTC.

The chain links TRBV4-1 to TRBJ1-1, with TRBD1 as a possible D gene (5 bases). Germline lookup yields CDR1 MGHRA and CDR2 YSYEKL. The germline V and J ends were trimmed by 4 bases and 4 bases, with 13 bases remaining between them. The CDR3 is 14 residues long. The CDR3, as DNA: TGCGCCAGCAGCCCGCGACAGTCAGCCACTGAAGCTTTCTTT. It encodes CASSPRQSATEAFF.

This chain uses TRBV5-8 with TRBJ1-6, with 9 bases aligning to TRBD1. The germline gives CDR1 SGHTS, CDR2 YDEGEE. The V and J ends lost 4 bases and 9 bases, in that order; junction bases with no gene match: 8. The CDR3 runs to 15 residues. The CDR3 sequence: CASSVYRGRPSPLHF. The CDR3 DNA follows: TGTGCCAGCAGCGTATACAGGGGGCGGCCTTCACCCCTCCACTTT.

This clone has only a few counts. V and J are TRBV14 and TRBJ2-1, with D perhaps matching TRBD1 or TRBD2 (5 bases each). Germline-derived CDR1 and CDR2 are SGHDN and FVKESK. There are 13 residues in the CDR3. V was cut by 3 bases and J by 9 bases, with 12 bases left in between. The CDR3 sequence is CASSQIRGGEQFF. CDR3 sequence (DNA): TGTGCCAGCAGCCAGATCCGTGGGGGTGAGCAGTTCTTC.

This sequence joins TRBV9 and TRBJ1-1; TRBD1 matches 9 bases. V lost 0 bases to trimming and J lost 6 bases; unmatched junction nucleotides: 6. Germline CDR1 and CDR2: SGDLS and YYNGEE. This CDR3 is 15 amino acids long. Here the CDR3 DNA reads TGTGCCAGCAGCGTAGGTGGACAGGGGATCCCTGAAGCTTTCTTT. Protein: CASSVGGQGIPEAFF.

The chain employs TRBV7-2 and TRBJ1-2; no clear D gene. Germline V gives CDR1 SGHTA, CDR2 FQGNSA. With 5 bases removed from V and 5 bases from J, the gap between germline ends came to 6 bases. This CDR3 has 11 residues. The CDR3: CASSLLYGYTF. In DNA, the CDR3 is TGTGCCAGCAGCCTCCTTTATGGCTACACCTTC.

This clone is a singleton in its sample. The gene calls are TRBV7-2 and TRBJ1-5, with 7 positions matching TRBD1. The ends lost 5 bases at V and 1 base at J; junction bases unmatched: 8. The germline V gene has CDR1 SGHTA and CDR2 FQGNSA. CDR3 length equals 16 residues. CDR3 protein: CASSQTGTVSNQPQHF. CDR3 sequence (DNA): TGTGCCAGCAGCCAAACCGGGACAGTCAGCAATCAGCCCCAGCATTTT.

A single count supports this clone. The V gene is TRBV18, the J gene TRBJ2-7; 9 positions match TRBD1. This CDR3 has 15 residues. Germline V CDR1 and CDR2: KGHSH, LQKENI. Trimming cost V 3 bases and J 3 bases; bases outside gene matches: 6. The CDR3 coding sequence is TGTGCCAGCTCACCCTGGACAGGGGCCAACTACGAGCAGTACTTC. Protein: CASSPWTGANYEQYF.

This chain links TRBV18 with TRBJ2-7, with D tentatively TRBD1 (6 bases). From germline, CDR1 is KGHSH and CDR2 LQKENI. This CDR3 has 16 amino acids. V lost 5 bases and J 2 bases, leaving 19 bases between the germline ends. The CDR3 sequence is CASSSDRTRATYEQYF. Here the CDR3 DNA reads TGTGCCAGCTCAAGCGACAGGACCCGAGCGACCTACGAGCAGTACTTC.

This clone was picked up one time. The CDR3 nucleotides read TGTGCCAGCAGCCCGCGGACGGATACGCAGTATTTT. Residues: CASSPRTDTQYF. The chain employs TRBV7-2 and TRBJ2-3, with D unresolved. CDR1 SGHTA and CDR2 FQGNSA come from the germline V gene. Trimming pared 5 bases from V and 6 bases from J, leaving 9 bases between. The CDR3 covers 12 residues.